The T cell receptor beta chain under discussion was sequenced for a study of graft-versus-host responses after intestinal transplantation. The study, taken as a whole, reports: An association linked early post-transplant HvG declines with peak circulating GvH clone levels.

This CDR3 is built from 15 residues. The germline gives CDR1 MGHRA, CDR2 YSYEKL. V gave up 0 bases and J gave up 9 bases, with 15 bases separating them. Of note for this clone: The antigen remains undetermined.

Sequencing used immunoSEQ multiplex PCR; TCRdb keeps in-frame clones, though not all of them. The data show around 100,000 clones, approximately 94% seen once. The clonotype originates from a human donor who received an intestinal transplant. The chain links TRBV4-1 to TRBJ2-1; D is unclear. This specimen was unstimulated CD8+ T cells sorted from spleen or lymph node cells, taken before intestinal transplant. The CDR3 sequence: CASSQEGLSVSEQFF. The CDR3 DNA reads TGCGCCAGCAGCCAAGAAGGCCTAAGTGTGTCTGAGCAGTTCTTC.